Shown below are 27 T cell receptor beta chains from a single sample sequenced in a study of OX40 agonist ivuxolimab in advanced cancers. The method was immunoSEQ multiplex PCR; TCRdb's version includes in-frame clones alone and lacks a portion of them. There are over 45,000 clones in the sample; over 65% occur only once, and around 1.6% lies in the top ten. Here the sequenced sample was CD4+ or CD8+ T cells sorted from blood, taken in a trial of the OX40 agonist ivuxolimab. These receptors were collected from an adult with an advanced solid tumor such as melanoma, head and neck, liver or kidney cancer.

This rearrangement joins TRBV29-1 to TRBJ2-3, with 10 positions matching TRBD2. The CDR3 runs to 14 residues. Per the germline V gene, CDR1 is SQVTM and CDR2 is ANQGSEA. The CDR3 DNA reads TGCAGTCTCAGCGGGGGGGATGGCACAGATACGCAGTATTTT. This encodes CSLSGGDGTDTQYF.

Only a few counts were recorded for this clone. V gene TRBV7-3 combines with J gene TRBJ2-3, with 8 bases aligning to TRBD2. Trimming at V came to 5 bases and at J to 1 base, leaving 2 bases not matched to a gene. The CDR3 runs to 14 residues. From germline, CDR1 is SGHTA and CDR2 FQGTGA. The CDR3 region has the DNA TGTGCCAGCAGCCCGGGGGGGGGCACAGATACGCAGTATTTT. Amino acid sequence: CASSPGGGTDTQYF.

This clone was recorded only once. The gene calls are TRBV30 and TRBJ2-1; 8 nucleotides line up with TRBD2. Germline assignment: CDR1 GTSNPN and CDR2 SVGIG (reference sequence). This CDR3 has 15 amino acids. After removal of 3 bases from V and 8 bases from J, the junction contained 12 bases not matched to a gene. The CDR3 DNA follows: TGTGCCTGGAGGCCGGGACTAGGCGTAGTCGATGAGCAGTTCTTC. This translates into CAWRPGLGVVDEQFF.

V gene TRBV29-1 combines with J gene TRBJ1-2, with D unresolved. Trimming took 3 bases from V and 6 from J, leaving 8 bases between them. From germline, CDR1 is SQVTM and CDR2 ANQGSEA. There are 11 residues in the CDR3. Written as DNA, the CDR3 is TGCAGCGTTGAGGATAGGGATGGCTACACCTTC. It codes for CSVEDRDGYTF. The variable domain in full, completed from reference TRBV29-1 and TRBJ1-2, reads SAVISQKPSRDICQRGTSLTIQCQVDSQVTMMFWYRQQPGQSLTLIATANQGSEATYESGFVIDKFPISRPNLTFSTLTVSNMSPEDSSIYLCSVEDRDGYTFGSGTRLTVV.

CDR3 amino acids: CASSAREYGYTF. The DNA for the CDR3 is TGTGCCAGCAGCGCTAGGGAGTATGGCTACACCTTC. The V call is TRBV13, the J call TRBJ1-2; D gene uncertain. Germline assignment: CDR1 PRHDT and CDR2 FYEKMQ (reference sequence). The CDR3 has 12 residues. The V and J ends lost 5 bases and 5 bases respectively, with 9 bases between them. The whole variable domain, filled in from reference TRBV13 and TRBJ1-2, reads AAGVIQSPRHLIKEKRETATLKCYPIPRHDTVYWYQQGPGQDPQFLISFYEKMQSDKGSIPDRFSAQQFSDYHSELNMSSLELGDSALYFCASSAREYGYTFGSGTRLTVV.

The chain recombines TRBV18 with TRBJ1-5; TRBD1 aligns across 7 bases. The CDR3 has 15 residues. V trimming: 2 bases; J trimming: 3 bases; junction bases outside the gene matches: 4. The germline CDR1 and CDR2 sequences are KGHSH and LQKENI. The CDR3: CASSPTGTANQPQHF. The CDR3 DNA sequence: TGTGCCAGCTCACCAACCGGGACAGCCAATCAGCCCCAGCATTTT.

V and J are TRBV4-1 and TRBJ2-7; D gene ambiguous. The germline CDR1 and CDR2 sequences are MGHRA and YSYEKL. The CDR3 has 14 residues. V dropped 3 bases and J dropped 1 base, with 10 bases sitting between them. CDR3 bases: TGCGCCAGCAGCCAGGGTAGAGCTTCCTACGAGCAGTACTTC. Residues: CASSQGRASYEQYF.

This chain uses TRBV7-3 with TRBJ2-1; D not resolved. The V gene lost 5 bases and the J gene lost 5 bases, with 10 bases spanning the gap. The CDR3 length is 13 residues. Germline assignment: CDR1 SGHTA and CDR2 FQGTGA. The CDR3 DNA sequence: TGTGCCAGCAGCCGTGGAAGAAACAATGAGCAGTTCTTC. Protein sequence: CASSRGRNNEQFF. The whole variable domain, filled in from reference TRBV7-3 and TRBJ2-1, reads GAGVSQTPSNKVTEKGKYVELRCDPISGHTALYWYRQSLGQGPEFLIYFQGTGAADDSGLPNDRFFAVRPEGSVSTLKIQRTERGDSAVYLCASSRGRNNEQFFGPGTRLTVL.

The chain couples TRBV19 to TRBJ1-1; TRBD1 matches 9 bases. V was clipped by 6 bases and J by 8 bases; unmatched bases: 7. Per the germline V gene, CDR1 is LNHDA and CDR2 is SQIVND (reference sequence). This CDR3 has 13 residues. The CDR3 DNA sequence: TGTGCCAGTAGCGCACAGGGGACAGGGGAAGCTTTCTTT. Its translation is CASSAQGTGEAFF.

For the CDR3, the DNA is TGCAGTGCTAGAATGGTAAACGAGCAGTACTTC. Translating gives CSARMVNEQYF. This sequence joins TRBV20-1 and TRBJ2-7, with D unclear. The length of the CDR3 is 11 residues. CDR1 is DFQATT, CDR2 SNEGSKA, per germline (reference sequence). V was cut by 2 bases and J by 5 bases, with 7 bases left in between.

The CDR3 reads CASSLQGFKAEAFF. CDR3 DNA: TGTGCCAGCAGCCTACAGGGGTTTAAGGCTGAAGCTTTCTTT. This sequence joins TRBV2 and TRBJ1-1, with 7 nucleotides matching TRBD1. Germline V lookup: CDR1 SNHLY, CDR2 FYNNEI. J gave up 6 bases and V 6 bases, and 10 bases lay outside the gene matches. The CDR3 spans 14 residues.

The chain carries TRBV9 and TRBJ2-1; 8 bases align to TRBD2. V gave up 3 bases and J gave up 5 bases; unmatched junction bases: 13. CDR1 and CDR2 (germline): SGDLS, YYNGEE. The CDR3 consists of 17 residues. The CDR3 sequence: CASSGGTRREVNNEQFF. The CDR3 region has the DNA TGTGCCAGCAGCGGCGGGACCCGGCGGGAGGTGAACAATGAGCAGTTCTTC.

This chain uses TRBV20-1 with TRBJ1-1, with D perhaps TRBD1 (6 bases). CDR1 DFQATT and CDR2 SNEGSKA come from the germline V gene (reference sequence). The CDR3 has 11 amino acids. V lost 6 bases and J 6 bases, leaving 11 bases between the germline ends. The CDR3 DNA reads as TGCAGTGCCCGGGGGGCCGCTGAAGCTTTCTTT. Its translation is CSARGAAEAFF.

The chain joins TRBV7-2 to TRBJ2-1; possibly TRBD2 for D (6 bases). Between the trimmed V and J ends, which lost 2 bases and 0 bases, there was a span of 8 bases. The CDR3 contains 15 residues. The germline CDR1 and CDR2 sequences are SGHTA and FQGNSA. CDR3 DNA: TGTGCCAGCAGCTTACGCGGGGCCTCCTACAATGAGCAGTTCTTC. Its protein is CASSLRGASYNEQFF.

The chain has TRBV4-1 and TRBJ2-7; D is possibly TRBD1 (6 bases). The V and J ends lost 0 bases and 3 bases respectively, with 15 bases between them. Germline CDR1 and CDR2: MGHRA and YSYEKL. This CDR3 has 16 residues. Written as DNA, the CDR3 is TGCGCCAGCAGCCAAGAAGGTCAACAGGGAAACTACGAGCAGTACTTC. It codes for CASSQEGQQGNYEQYF.

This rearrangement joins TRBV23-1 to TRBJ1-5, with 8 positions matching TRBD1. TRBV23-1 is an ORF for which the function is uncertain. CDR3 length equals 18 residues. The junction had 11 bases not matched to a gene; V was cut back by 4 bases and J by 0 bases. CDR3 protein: CASSLSGQGLYSNQPQHF. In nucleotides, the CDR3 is TGCGCCAGCAGTCTCTCCGGACAGGGCCTTTATAGCAATCAGCCCCAGCATTTT.

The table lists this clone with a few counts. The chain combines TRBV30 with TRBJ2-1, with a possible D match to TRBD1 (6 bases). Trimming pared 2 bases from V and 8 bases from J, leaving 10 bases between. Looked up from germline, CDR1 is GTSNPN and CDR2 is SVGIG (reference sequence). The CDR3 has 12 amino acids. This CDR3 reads CAWSLQGHEQFF. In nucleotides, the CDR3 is TGTGCCTGGAGTCTCCAGGGGCATGAGCAGTTCTTC.

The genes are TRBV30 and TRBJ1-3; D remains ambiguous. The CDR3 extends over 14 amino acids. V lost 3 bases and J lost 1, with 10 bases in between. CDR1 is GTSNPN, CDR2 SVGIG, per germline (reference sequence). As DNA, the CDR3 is TGTGCCTGGAGCCCCGGGAAGTCTGGAAACACCATATATTTT. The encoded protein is CAWSPGKSGNTIYF. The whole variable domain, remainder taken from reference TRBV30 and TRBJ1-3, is SQTIHQWPATLVQPVGSPLSLECTVEGTSNPNLYWYRQAAGRGLQLLFYSVGIGQISSEVPQNLSASRPQDRQFILSSKKLLLSDSGFYLCAWSPGKSGNTIYFGEGSWLTVV.

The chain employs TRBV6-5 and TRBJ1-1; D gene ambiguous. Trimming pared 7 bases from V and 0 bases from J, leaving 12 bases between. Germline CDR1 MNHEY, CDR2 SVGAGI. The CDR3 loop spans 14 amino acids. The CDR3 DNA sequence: TGTGCCAGCAAGGACGGCAGCATGAACACTGAAGCTTTCTTT. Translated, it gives CASKDGSMNTEAFF.

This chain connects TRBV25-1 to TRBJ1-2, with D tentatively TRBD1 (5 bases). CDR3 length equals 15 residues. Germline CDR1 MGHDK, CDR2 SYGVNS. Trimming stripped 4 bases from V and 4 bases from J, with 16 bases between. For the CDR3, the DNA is TGTGCCAGCAGTGGGACGGGACGGAACTTCTATGGCTACACCTTC. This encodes CASSGTGRNFYGYTF.

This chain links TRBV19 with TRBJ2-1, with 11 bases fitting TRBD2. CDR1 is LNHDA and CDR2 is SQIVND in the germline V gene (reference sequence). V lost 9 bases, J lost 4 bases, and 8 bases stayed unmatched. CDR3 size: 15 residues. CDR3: CASARTSGLYNEQFF. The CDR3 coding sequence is TGTGCCAGCGCCCGGACTAGCGGGCTTTACAATGAGCAGTTCTTC.

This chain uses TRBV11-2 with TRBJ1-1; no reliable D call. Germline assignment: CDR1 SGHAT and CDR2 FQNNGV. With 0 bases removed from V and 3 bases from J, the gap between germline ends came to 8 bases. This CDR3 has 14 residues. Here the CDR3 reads CASSLESVYTEAFF. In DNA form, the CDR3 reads TGTGCCAGCAGCTTAGAATCGGTCTACACTGAAGCTTTCTTT. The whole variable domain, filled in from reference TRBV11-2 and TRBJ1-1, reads EAGVAQSPRYKIIEKRQSVAFWCNPISGHATLYWYQQILGQGPKLLIQFQNNGVVDDSQLPKDRFSAERLKGVDSTLKIQPAKLEDSAVYLCASSLESVYTEAFFGQGTRLTVV.

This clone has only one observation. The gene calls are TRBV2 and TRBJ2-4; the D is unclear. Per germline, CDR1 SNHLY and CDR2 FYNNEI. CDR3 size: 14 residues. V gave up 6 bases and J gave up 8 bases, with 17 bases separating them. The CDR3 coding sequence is TGTGCCAGCAGCAGACTGAAGGGCTCCCACATTCAGTACTTC. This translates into CASSRLKGSHIQYF.

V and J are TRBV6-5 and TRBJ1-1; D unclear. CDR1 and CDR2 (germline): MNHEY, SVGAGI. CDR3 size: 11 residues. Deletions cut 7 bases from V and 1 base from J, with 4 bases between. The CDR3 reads CASTGNTEAFF. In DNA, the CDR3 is TGTGCCAGCACGGGGAACACTGAAGCTTTCTTT.

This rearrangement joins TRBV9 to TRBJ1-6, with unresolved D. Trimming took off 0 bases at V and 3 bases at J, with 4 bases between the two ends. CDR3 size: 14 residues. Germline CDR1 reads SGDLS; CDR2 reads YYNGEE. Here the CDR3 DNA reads TGTGCCAGCAGCGTAGCGGTCTATAATTCACCCCTCCACTTT. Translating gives CASSVAVYNSPLHF.

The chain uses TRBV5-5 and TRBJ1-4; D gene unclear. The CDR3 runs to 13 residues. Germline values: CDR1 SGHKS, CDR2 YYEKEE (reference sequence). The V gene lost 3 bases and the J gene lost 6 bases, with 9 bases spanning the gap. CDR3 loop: CASSSAADEKLFF. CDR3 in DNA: TGTGCCAGCAGCTCGGCTGCAGATGAAAAACTGTTTTTT.

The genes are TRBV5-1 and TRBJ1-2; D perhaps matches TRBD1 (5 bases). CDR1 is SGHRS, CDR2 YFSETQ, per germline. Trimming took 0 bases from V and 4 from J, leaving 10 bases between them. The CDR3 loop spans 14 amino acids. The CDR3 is CASSLAVRVYGYTF. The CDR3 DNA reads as TGCGCCAGCAGCTTGGCTGTCAGGGTCTATGGCTACACCTTC.